Listed below are T cell receptor beta chains from one sample, sequenced in a study of control samples from healthy donors and cancer patients. Produced via immunoSEQ multiplex PCR; TCRdb's table is partial and in-frame only. The table has some 96,000 clones, 85% to 95% seen once. The sample taken for sequencing was blood. The receptor set was obtained from a man aged 18 to 30 in good health. The CDR3 runs from the conserved cysteine through the conserved F or W. The D gene is left open where the match is weak. Clone size is given for some rows only: seen once, a few or many times, or a class if the clone is expanded.

v_gene	j_gene	abundance	d_gene	CDR3aa	CDR3nt
TRBV14	TRBJ1-5	.	.	CASSPRGSQPQHF	TGTGCCAGCAGCCCTCGCGGGTCCCAGCCCCAGCATTTT
TRBV27	TRBJ1-6	once	.	CASTQGPTSPLHF	TGTGCCAGCACCCAGGGTCCTACGTCACCCCTCCACTTT
TRBV2	TRBJ2-3	.	TRBD1	CASSSGGRGMVSPAPDTQYF	TGTGCCAGCAGTTCAGGGGGCCGGGGGATGGTAAGTCCCGCTCCAGATACGCAGTATTTT
TRBV7-2	TRBJ2-5	.	.	CASSLGGISETQYF	TGTGCCAGCAGCTTAGGGGGGATCTCAGAGACCCAGTACTTC
TRBV7-9	TRBJ1-3	.	.	CASSPGTSGNTIYF	TGTGCCAGCAGCCCGGGGACAAGTGGAAACACCATATATTTT
TRBV27	TRBJ1-1	.	.	CASSPQGLVTEAFF	TGTGCCAGCAGTCCACAGGGTTTGGTCACTGAAGCTTTCTTT
TRBV19	TRBJ2-3	.	.	CASVGGSTDTQYF	TGTGCCTCAGTGGGGGGAAGCACAGATACGCAGTATTTT
TRBV5-1	TRBJ1-6	.	TRBD1	CASSFGDSSYNSPLHF	TGCGCCAGCAGCTTTGGGGACAGCTCCTATAATTCACCCCTCCACTTT
TRBV29-1	TRBJ2-3	.	TRBD1	CSVVTFVGTDSPDTQYF	TGCAGCGTCGTTACTTTTGTAGGGACAGACTCCCCAGATACGCAGTATTTT
TRBV5-4	TRBJ2-1	.	.	CASSLDDNEQFF	TGTGCCAGCAGCTTGGATGACAATGAGCAGTTCTTC
TRBV5-4	TRBJ2-7	.	TRBD2	CASRLTSAPGYEQYF	TGTGCCAGCAGGCTGACTAGCGCGCCAGGCTACGAGCAGTACTTC
TRBV3-1/TRBV3-2	TRBJ2-2	.	.	CASSQDRVKTATGELFF	TGTGCCAGCAGCCAAGACAGGGTTAAAACGGCCACCGGGGAGCTGTTTTTT
TRBV7-7	TRBJ2-1	.	TRBD2	CASSLGTSGTSSYNEQFF	TGTGCCAGCAGCTTAGGGACTAGCGGGACGAGCTCCTACAATGAGCAGTTCTTC
TRBV5-6	TRBJ1-1	.	TRBD1	CASSFDRGLRMNTEAFF	TGTGCCAGCAGCTTCGACAGGGGATTAAGAATGAACACTGAAGCTTTCTTT
TRBV2	TRBJ1-5	.	TRBD1	CASLAMAGQGASNQPQHF	TGTGCCAGCCTCGCGATGGCGGGGCAGGGGGCTAGCAATCAGCCCCAGCATTTT
TRBV4-2	TRBJ2-1	once	TRBD2	CASSQGEGYEQFF	TGTGCCAGCAGCCAAGGGGAGGGTTATGAGCAGTTCTTC
TRBV24-1	TRBJ1-5	.	.	CATSDLWVAGDNQPQHF	TGTGCCACCAGTGATTTGTGGGTGGCAGGGGACAATCAGCCCCAGCATTTT
TRBV5-1	TRBJ2-7	.	.	CASSLNPPSHEQYF	TGCGCCAGCAGCTTAAACCCCCCCAGTCACGAGCAGTACTTC
TRBV6-2/TRBV6-3	TRBJ2-2	.	.	CASSSPSTGELFF	TGTGCCAGCAGTTCTCCTTCCACCGGGGAGCTGTTTTTT
TRBV7-2	TRBJ1-1	.	.	CASSLLQNTEAFF	TGTGCCAGCAGCTTATTACAGAACACTGAAGCTTTCTTT
TRBV19	TRBJ1-4	.	TRBD1	CASSVPGQGVYEKLFF	TGTGCCAGTAGTGTCCCGGGACAGGGTGTATATGAAAAACTGTTTTTT
TRBV7-9	TRBJ1-5	once	TRBD1	CASSLGDRNQPQHF	TGTGCCAGCAGCTTAGGGGACAGAAATCAGCCCCAGCATTTT
TRBV4-1	TRBJ1-2	.	.	CASSPAPSYGYTF	TGCGCCAGCTCCCCGGCCCCCTCGTATGGCTACACCTTC